This T cell receptor beta chain emerged from a study of spatial heterogeneity in lung cancer. In the study overall: The study observed each unique TCR and UMI combination more than ten times on average in raw reads. Study observations and caveats: Within tumors, counts of expanded alpha and beta TCRs tracked tumor mutation counts.

The presence of a unique molecular identifier marked each TCR cDNA molecule. TCRdb re-derived calls from the 5' RACE reads in MiXCR, one entry per CDR3 protein. The profile covers about 13,000 distinct CDR3 sequences, with under 7% appearing a single time and roughly 10% taken by the ten largest. The CDR3 sequence is 16 residues long. V was clipped by 0 bases and J by 2 bases; unmatched bases: 3. CDR1 is SGHAT, CDR2 FQNNGV, per germline. Time point denoted: sample taken at primary tumor resection. This clonotype was counted many times. Its antigen is not known. Here the sequenced sample was lung tumor tissue, taken at surgery. The TCR was taken from a female donor with early-stage non-small cell lung cancer. The chain employs TRBV11-2 and TRBJ2-7, with TRBD2 matching over 11 bases. This chain's CDR3 is CASSLDTSGRPYEQYF. DNA of the CDR3: TGTGCCAGCAGCTTAGATACTAGCGGGAGACCCTACGAGCAGTACTTC. Complete variable domain (other parts from reference TRBV11-2 and TRBJ2-7): EAGVAQSPRYKIIEKRQSVAFWCNPISGHATLYWYQQILGQGPKLLIQFQNNGVVDDSQLPKDRFSAERLKGVDSTLKIQPAKLEDSAVYLCASSLDTSGRPYEQYFGPGTRLTVT.